Each of the 9 T cell receptor beta chains below was sequenced from the same sample in a study of shared clonotypes between healthy human individuals. TCRdb keeps only in-frame clones here, not all; method: immunoSEQ multiplex PCR. Of some 2,500,000 clones in the sample, around 92% were seen once. The source material was naive CD4+ T cells from PBMCs. Regarding subset: CD45RA+ positively selected. The receptor set was obtained from a man aged 18 to 30 in good health. Some clones in this sample may be carry-over from other donors' samples.

This clone appeared a single time. The chain combines TRBV30 with TRBJ2-7; 8 bases are shared with TRBD1. J gave up 3 bases and V 1 base, and 2 bases lay outside the gene matches. This CDR3 region has 13 residues. Germline-derived CDR1 and CDR2 are GTSNPN and SVGIG (reference sequence). CDR3 loop: CAWSGTGGYEQYF. The CDR3 bases are TGTGCCTGGAGTGGAACAGGGGGCTACGAGCAGTACTTC.

This clone appeared a single time. The V call is TRBV30, the J call TRBJ1-6; D is perhaps TRBD1 (5 bases). Germline V CDR1 and CDR2: GTSNPN, SVGIG (reference sequence). V lost 4 bases, J lost 9 bases, and 13 bases lay in between. The CDR3 sequence is 13 residues long. The CDR3 protein is CAWTRDSGSPLHF. Here the CDR3 DNA reads TGTGCCTGGACACGCGACAGTGGTTCACCCCTCCACTTT.

The chain recombines TRBV5-6 with TRBJ2-2; D might be TRBD2 (5 bases). The CDR3 has 14 amino acids. The germline gives CDR1 SGHDT, CDR2 YYEEEE. V was trimmed by 4 bases and J by 2 bases, leaving 9 bases between them. This chain's CDR3 is CASSRRLNTGELFF. In DNA, the CDR3 is TGTGCCAGCAGCCGCCGACTAAACACCGGGGAGCTGTTTTTT.

V usage is TRBV28 and J usage is TRBJ1-2, with D unclear. This CDR3 is 13 amino acids long. CDR1 MDHEN and CDR2 SYDVKM come from the germline V gene. V shed 2 bases and J shed 5 bases, with 9 bases lying between them. CDR3 sequence (DNA): TGTGCCAGCAGTTTACCCTTGGTGTATGGCTACACCTTC. Translation gives CASSLPLVYGYTF.

The J gene is TRBJ1-4, the V gene TRBV28, with TRBD1 identical over 9 bases. The germline V gene has CDR1 MDHEN and CDR2 SYDVKM. V was clipped by 10 bases and J by 4 bases; unmatched bases: 4. This CDR3 is built from 13 residues. The DNA of the CDR3 is TGTGCCACTTTGGACAGGGGTAATGAAAAACTGTTTTTT. It yields the protein CATLDRGNEKLFF.

The J gene is TRBJ1-4, the V gene TRBV7-9, with 9 bases matching TRBD1. CDR1 is SEHNR, CDR2 FQNEAQ, per germline (reference sequence). The V gene end was trimmed by 5 bases and the J gene end by 7 bases; junction bases not matched to a gene: 8. The CDR3 contains 15 residues. CDR3 DNA: TGTGCCAGCAGCCCACAGGGGGCCAGAGGTGAAAAACTGTTTTTT. Protein product: CASSPQGARGEKLFF.

V and J are TRBV5-1 and TRBJ2-1; 8 bases fit TRBD2. The trim removed 2 bases at V and 10 bases at J, leaving 11 bases unmatched. Germline loops: CDR1 SGHRS, CDR2 YFSETQ. This CDR3 spans 15 amino acids. CDR3 in amino acids: CASSLLAAAPQEQFF. The CDR3 region has the DNA TGCGCCAGCAGCTTACTAGCGGCGGCCCCCCAGGAGCAGTTCTTC.

The chain recombines TRBV19 with TRBJ2-5, with 9 bases matching TRBD1. The CDR3 length is 14 residues. Germline trimming cut 5 bases from V and 9 bases from J; bases unmatched to any gene: 10. The germline gives CDR1 LNHDA, CDR2 SQIVND (reference sequence). The CDR3 coding sequence is TGTGCCAGTAGTGAAGCGGACAGGGGAAGGGCCCAGTACTTC. Its translation: CASSEADRGRAQYF.

This chain uses TRBV28 with TRBJ2-1; TRBD2 agrees at 9 bases. V gave up 4 bases and J gave up 1 base; unmatched junction bases: 8. CDR1 and CDR2 (germline): MDHEN, SYDVKM. The CDR3 runs to 17 residues. This chain's CDR3 is CASSSITGLASYNEQFF. The CDR3 DNA reads as TGTGCCAGCAGTTCTATTACGGGACTAGCTTCCTACAATGAGCAGTTCTTC.